This is a list of T cell receptor beta chains from one sample in a study of T-cell reconstitution after alpha-beta-depleted transplantation in children. TCRdb redid the calling of the PCR reads with MiXCR, one entry per CDR3 protein. This sample has 200,000 to 250,000 distinct CDR3 sequences, with around 9.5% found just once. The sequencing here drew on PBMCs from the stem cell graft donor, taken from the stem cell graft. The receptors here all came from a human donor who donated a stem cell graft to a child with acute lymphoblastic leukemia. Both conserved end residues are part of each CDR3. The D gene is left open where the match is weak. Size is omitted from some rows. Given values are once, few, many or a class for expanded clones.

J | D | size | V | DNA | CDR3
TRBJ1-4 | - | many | TRBV5-1 | TGCGCCAGCAGCCCGGACCCCAGCGGTGAAAAACTGTTTTTT | CASSPDPSGEKLFF
TRBJ2-7 | - | few | TRBV11-2 | TGTGCCAGCAGCTTACCCTTAAATAGAGTGGGAGAGAGAAACGAGCAGTACTTC | CASSLPLNRVGERNEQYF
TRBJ2-1 | TRBD1 | - | TRBV7-9 | TGTGCCAGCAGCGTAAGATCCGGGACAGGGGGCTATGAGCAGTTCTTC | CASSVRSGTGGYEQFF
TRBJ2-6 | - | - | TRBV3-1 | TGTGCCAGCAGTATCTCTGGGGCCAACGTCCTGACTTTC | CASSISGANVLTF
TRBJ1-5 | - | - | TRBV19 | TGTGCCAGTAATCATGCCTCTAGCAATCAGCCCCAGCATTTT | CASNHASSNQPQHF
TRBJ2-1 | TRBD2 | few | TRBV14 | TGTGCCAGCAGCCACTATCGACTAGCGGGGGGGTTCTATGAGCAGTTCTTC | CASSHYRLAGGFYEQFF
TRBJ1-1 | - | - | TRBV4-1 | TGCGCCAGCAGCCAAGATAAGTTAAGCAGGCTGAACACTGAAGCTTTCTTT | CASSQDKLSRLNTEAFF
TRBJ2-1 | TRBD2 | few | TRBV12-5 | TGTGCTAGCCTATTTACCCAGGGCCTAGCGGGCTTACCCCTGTCCTACAATGAGCAGTTCTTC | CASLFTQGLAGLPLSYNEQFF
TRBJ2-1 | - | - | TRBV5-1 | TGCGCCAGCGGAACGAGAGGGTATGTACGTGAGCAGTTCTTC | CASGTRGYVREQFF
TRBJ2-5 | - | - | TRBV10-3 | TGTGCCGCCCAGGGGGGCAGGAGGCCCCAAGAGACCCAGTACTTC | CAAQGGRRPQETQYF
TRBJ2-3 | - | many | TRBV12-3/TRBV12-4 | TGTGCCAGCAGTTTAGTAGGCACCTGGAGACCAGATACGCAGTATTTT | CASSLVGTWRPDTQYF
TRBJ2-3 | - | - | TRBV2 | TGTGCCAGCAGACCGACGGTGGATACGCAGTATTTT | CASRPTVDTQYF
TRBJ1-1 | TRBD1 | - | TRBV27 | TGTGCCAGCAGTTGGCTAACAGGGGGCACTGAAGCTTTCTTT | CASSWLTGGTEAFF
TRBJ2-2 | - | few | TRBV10-3 | TGTGCCATCAGCAGGGAAGGAAACACCGGGGAGCTGTTTTTT | CAISREGNTGELFF
TRBJ2-3 | TRBD2 | - | TRBV12-3/TRBV12-4 | TGTGCCAGCATCGGGGGGGGGGCAGATACGCAGTATTTT | CASIGGGADTQYF
TRBJ1-5 | - | many | TRBV13 | TGTGCCAGCAGCTCGGGCAGCAATCAGCCCCAGCATTTT | CASSSGSNQPQHF
TRBJ1-5 | - | many | TRBV28 | TGTGCCAGCAGTCCCCCTTATCAGCCCCAGCATTTT | CASSPPYQPQHF
TRBJ2-5 | - | - | TRBV7-8 | TGTGCCAGCAGCGACGTAATGGTGGGACCTATAGAGACCCAGTACTTC | CASSDVMVGPIETQYF
TRBJ2-7 | - | few | TRBV6-9 | TGTGCCAGCAGTTATTCGAACAGGGACCGTGAGTACGAGCAGTACTTC | CASSYSNRDREYEQYF
TRBJ2-2 | - | many | TRBV12-3/TRBV12-4 | TGTGCCAGCAGTGAAACCGGGGTTACGAACACCGGGGAGCTGTTTTTT | CASSETGVTNTGELFF
TRBJ1-4 | - | many | TRBV12-3/TRBV12-4 | TGTGCCAGCAGACCTACTATTGACCGGGACTCTAGTGAAAAACTGTTTTTT | CASRPTIDRDSSEKLFF
TRBJ1-6 | TRBD1 | - | TRBV6-1 | TGTGCCAGCAATATACAGGGGAGCGATTCACCCCTCCACTTT | CASNIQGSDSPLHF
TRBJ2-5 | - | few | TRBV5-4 | TGTGCCAGCAGCCCTACAACTAGCCGCCAAGAGACCCAGTACTTC | CASSPTTSRQETQYF
TRBJ2-1 | - | - | TRBV27 | TGTGCCAGCAGTTTAGAGGCAGGGATAGGGAATGAGCAGTTCTTC | CASSLEAGIGNEQFF
TRBJ2-6 | TRBD1 | many | TRBV2 | TGTGCCAGCAGGGAAAAATCAGGGGGCGTTCCTGGGGCCAACGTCCTGACTTTC | CASREKSGGVPGANVLTF
TRBJ1-5 | - | many | TRBV5-1 | TGCGCCAGCAGCTTGGACGGTAGCAACAATCAGCCCCAGCATTTT | CASSLDGSNNQPQHF
TRBJ2-3 | - | medium-sized | TRBV3-1 | TGTGCCAGCAGCCAAGAGCCGACTAGTCTCACAGATACGCAGTATTTT | CASSQEPTSLTDTQYF
TRBJ1-4 | - | many | TRBV7-9 | TGTGCCAGCAGGAGAGACGGTGCCCTGGGGGAAAAACTGTTTTTT | CASRRDGALGEKLFF
TRBJ2-3 | TRBD1 | many | TRBV15 | TGTGCCACCAGCATTACAGGGGGATTCAGCACAGATACGCAGTATTTT | CATSITGGFSTDTQYF
TRBJ1-2 | - | many | TRBV18 | TGTGCCAGCTCACCGGACAGCTATGGCTACACCTTC | CASSPDSYGYTF
TRBJ2-7 | - | - | TRBV6-2/TRBV6-3 | TGTGCCAGCAGTTACGGGTGGGGGGAGTACGAGCAGTACTTC | CASSYGWGEYEQYF
TRBJ2-6 | - | few | TRBV7-7 | TGTGCCAGCAGCCTACAGGGACCCCCTGGGGCCAACGTCCTGACTTTC | CASSLQGPPGANVLTF
TRBJ2-5 | TRBD1 | - | TRBV3-1 | TGTGCCAGCTGCTACATGGGACAGGGGTTTTGGCACCAAGAGACCCAGTACTTC | CASCYMGQGFWHQETQYF
TRBJ1-4 | - | few | TRBV5-1 | TGCGCCACGCGAGTCGCCGGGCACGGGGGGGAAAAACTGTTTTTT | CATRVAGHGGEKLFF
TRBJ1-1 | TRBD1 | few | TRBV5-4 | TGTGCCAGCAGCTGGGGACAGGGCAGGACTGAAGCTTTCTTT | CASSWGQGRTEAFF
TRBJ2-7 | TRBD1 | many | TRBV5-1 | TGCGCCAGCAGCTTCGGGACAGAGGTTGGCGAGCAGTACTTC | CASSFGTEVGEQYF
TRBJ1-1 | TRBD1 | - | TRBV6-1 | TGTGCCAGCAGTACCACAGGGGACCGTAACACTGAAGCTTTCTTT | CASSTTGDRNTEAFF
TRBJ2-3 | - | many | TRBV5-1 | TGCGCCAGCAGCCCTGCTGCGGGCACAGATACGCAGTATTTT | CASSPAAGTDTQYF
TRBJ1-2 | - | many | TRBV11-2 | TGTGCCAGCAGCTTAGAAGAACAGGGCTATGGCTACACCTTC | CASSLEEQGYGYTF
TRBJ2-7 | TRBD1 | few | TRBV20-1 | TGCAGTGCTAGGGGGACAGGGGAGTACTTC | CSARGTGEYF
TRBJ1-5 | - | - | TRBV12-3/TRBV12-4 | TGTGCCAGCACCTCAGGAGGGGGATGGCTGCCCCAGCATTTT | CASTSGGGWLPQHF
TRBJ2-1 | - | once | TRBV9 | TGTGCCAGCAGCGCTCGCGGGCGGGGTACCTACAATGAGCAGTTCTTC | CASSARGRGTYNEQFF
TRBJ1-2 | - | many | TRBV3-1 | TGTGCCAGCAGCGATTCGGGACTCCGCCTTTACTATGGCTACACCTTC | CASSDSGLRLYYGYTF
TRBJ2-1 | - | - | TRBV3-1 | TGTGCCTGCAGCAACGCTCGGGCCAGGATAGATGAGCAGTTCTTC | CACSNARARIDEQFF
TRBJ2-3 | TRBD2 | - | TRBV7-2 | TGTGCCAGCAGCTTAGGTAGCGGGGGGGTGAATACGCAGTATTTT | CASSLGSGGVNTQYF
TRBJ1-1 | - | few | TRBV20-1 | TGCAGTGCTAGAGAAGAGGGGAACATGAACACTGAAGCTTTCTTT | CSAREEGNMNTEAFF
TRBJ1-6 | - | few | TRBV12-3/TRBV12-4 | TGTGCCAGCAGTTTTAACAGGGTGCTCTCACCCCTCCACTTT | CASSFNRVLSPLHF
TRBJ1-1 | TRBD1 | few | TRBV6-1 | TGTGCCAGCGGAAAGGACAGGGAGAGGGAGGCTTTCTTT | CASGKDREREAFF
TRBJ2-7 | TRBD2 | few | TRBV20-1 | TGCAGTGCTGAGGGGAAAAGCGGGGGGATCTCCTACGAGCAGTACTTC | CSAEGKSGGISYEQYF
TRBJ2-5 | - | - | TRBV19 | TGTGCCAGTAGTGAGGCAGGGACGGAGACCCAGTACTTC | CASSEAGTETQYF
TRBJ1-3 | TRBD1 | few | TRBV19 | TGTGCCAGTAGGGGGACAGACTCTGGAAACACCATATATTTT | CASRGTDSGNTIYF